This TCR beta chain originates from a study of OX40 agonist ivuxolimab in advanced cancers. Repertoires were generated with immunoSEQ multiplex PCR, while TCRdb's copy carries only in-frame clones and drops some. The data show approximately 31,000 clones, more than 70% seen once. The V gene lost 6 bases and the J gene lost 2 bases, with 17 bases spanning the gap. Germline V gene data show CDR1 as MNHEY and CDR2 as SMNVEV (reference sequence). The CDR3 runs 17 residues. Sequenced here: CD4+ or CD8+ T cells sorted from blood, sampled in a trial of the OX40 agonist ivuxolimab. This receptor was obtained from an adult with an advanced solid tumor such as melanoma, head and neck, liver or kidney cancer. The J gene is TRBJ1-6, the V gene TRBV27, with D tentatively TRBD1 (6 bases). CDR3 DNA sequence: TGTGCCAGCAGACAAACCCGGACAGAGCCCTATAATTCACCCCTCCACTTT. The encoded protein is CASRQTRTEPYNSPLHF.